The 18 T cell receptor beta chains listed next were all sequenced from one sample in a study of identical twins (dated by TCRdb to the mid-2010s). The library was made by 5' RACE. The reads were generated on an Illumina HiSeq 2000. TCRdb ran its own pipeline on the public reads, namely fastp trimming at Q25 and MiXCR clone calling, and kept in-frame beta chains. Here each entry gathers all rows of one CDR3 protein and keeps the most common genes and DNA. The sample table lists about 720,000 distinct CDR3 sequences, over 8.5% of them with a count of one. Of the sample, approximately 0.96% falls within the top ten clones. Separately, the same data were catalogued under a study of yellow fever vaccine responses in identical twins.

Source material: PBMCs. The receptors were gathered from a young woman in good health.

There are a few counts of this clonotype. This chain uses TRBV11-2 with TRBJ2-2, with TRBD1 identical over 7 bases. This CDR3 has 16 amino acids. V lost 5 bases and J lost 0; bases outside the gene matches: 6. Germline CDR1 and CDR2: SGHAT and FQNNGV. CDR3: CASSPSGTANTGELFF. The CDR3 region has the DNA TGTGCCAGCAGCCCTTCGGGGACAGCGAACACCGGGGAGCTGTTTTTT. Full variable domain (rest looked up from reference TRBV11-2 and TRBJ2-2): EAGVAQSPRYKIIEKRQSVAFWCNPISGHATLYWYQQILGQGPKLLIQFQNNGVVDDSQLPKDRFSAERLKGVDSTLKIQPAKLEDSAVYLCASSPSGTANTGELFFGEGSRLTVL.

The genes are TRBV20-1 and TRBJ2-3; 7 nucleotides agree with TRBD1. Trimming cost V 1 base and J 6 bases; bases outside gene matches: 4. The V gene's germline CDR1 is DFQATT and CDR2 SNEGSKA (reference sequence). CDR3 length equals 13 residues. Here the CDR3 reads CSARGQGLDTQYF. The CDR3 region has the DNA TGCAGTGCTAGAGGACAGGGTTTGGATACGCAGTATTTT.

The genes are TRBV20-1 and TRBJ2-5, with D maybe TRBD1 (6 bases). The CDR3 loop spans 17 amino acids. Per germline, CDR1 DFQATT and CDR2 SNEGSKA (reference sequence). Trimming removed 3 bases from V and 7 bases from J, with 27 bases in between. The CDR3 coding sequence is TGCAGTGCTAGTGGGGACGAAAAAACAGGGATTCAGGGGACCCAGTACTTC. It specifies CSASGDEKTGIQGTQYF.

The sample holds a few counts of this clonotype. CDR3 residues: CASSQGVAGSHNEQFF. The CDR3 DNA reads as TGCGCCAGCAGCCAGGGGGTAGCGGGAAGCCACAATGAGCAGTTCTTC. V gene TRBV4-3 combines with J gene TRBJ2-1, with TRBD2 identical over 8 bases. Germline V gene sequence: CDR1 LGHNA, CDR2 YSLEER. The J segment lost 5 bases and the V segment lost 3 bases, leaving 9 bases of the junction unmatched. This CDR3 comprises 16 residues.

This clonotype was detected a few times. This sequence joins TRBV20-1 and TRBJ2-1, with a weak D call TRBD2 (7 bases). CDR3 length: 14 residues. Germline V gene sequence: CDR1 DFQATT, CDR2 SNEGSKA (reference sequence). Between the trimmed V and J ends, which lost 0 bases and 4 bases, there was a span of 10 bases. This CDR3 reads CSARDRGAYNEQFF. The CDR3 bases are TGCAGTGCTAGAGATCGGGGGGCGTACAATGAGCAGTTCTTC.

V gene TRBV5-1 combines with J gene TRBJ2-7, with TRBD2 identical over 7 bases. The CDR3 contains 15 residues. V lost 0 bases to trimming and J lost 2 bases; unmatched junction nucleotides: 5. Germline-derived CDR1 and CDR2 are SGHRS and YFSETQ. CDR3 bases: TGCGCCAGCAGCTTGGAAGCGGGGAAGACCTACGAGCAGTACTTC. Translation gives CASSLEAGKTYEQYF. Full variable domain (remainder filled in from reference TRBV5-1 and TRBJ2-7): KAGVTQTPRYLIKTRGQQVTLSCSPISGHRSVSWYQQTPGQGLQFLFEYFSETQRNKGNFPGRFSGRQFSNSRSEMNVSTLELGDSALYLCASSLEAGKTYEQYFGPGTRLTVT.

The chain is built from TRBV20-1 and TRBJ1-2, with D tentatively TRBD1 (5 bases). The germline V gene encodes CDR1 DFQATT and CDR2 SNEGSKA (reference sequence). Trimming left V 5 bases short and J 2 bases short, with 12 bases between. There are 13 residues in the CDR3. In nucleotides, the CDR3 is TGCAGTGCTCCGGACACCCGGAACTATGGCTACACCTTC. It specifies CSAPDTRNYGYTF.

This chain links TRBV20-1 with TRBJ2-1, with 8 bases that match TRBD2. CDR1 DFQATT and CDR2 SNEGSKA come from the germline V gene (reference sequence). With V trimmed by 6 bases and J by 7 bases, 8 bases remained unmatched. This CDR3 spans 13 amino acids. CDR3: CSALAGGLNEQFF. In DNA, the CDR3 is TGCAGTGCGCTAGCGGGTGGATTGAATGAGCAGTTCTTC.

The chain carries TRBV28 and TRBJ2-5; D may be TRBD2 (5 bases). This CDR3 spans 15 amino acids. CDR1 and CDR2 from the germline V gene are MDHEN and SYDVKM. The V and J ends lost 5 bases and 1 base respectively, with 14 bases between them. The CDR3 nucleotides are TGTGCCAGCAGTGGGCGAGGGTGGGCCCAAGAGACCCAGTACTTC. Translating it yields CASSGRGWAQETQYF.

This clonotype has just a few counts. The chain joins TRBV2 to TRBJ2-5, with TRBD2 matching over 9 bases. The CDR3 is 16 amino acids. Germline V CDR1 and CDR2: SNHLY, FYNNEI. V shed 2 bases, J shed 0 bases, and the junction held 4 bases outside the gene matches. CDR3 sequence (DNA): TGTGCCAGCAGTGAACTGACTAGCGGTCACCAAGAGACCCAGTACTTC. Its protein is CASSELTSGHQETQYF.

The chain has TRBV6-5 and TRBJ1-1; D gene unclear. V lost 2 bases, J lost 8 bases, and 9 bases lay in between. Germline V gene lookup returns CDR1 MNHEY and CDR2 SVGAGI. The length of the CDR3 is 12 residues. CDR3 region: CASSYPGSEAFF. The DNA of the CDR3 is TGTGCCAGCAGTTACCCAGGCTCGGAAGCTTTCTTT.

The sample holds a few counts of this clonotype. The chain uses TRBV12-3 or TRBV12-4 and TRBJ1-4; 11 nucleotides align to TRBD1. V gave up 7 bases and J gave up 7 bases; unmatched junction bases: 5. This CDR3 has 14 amino acids. This CDR3 is CASKPGTGGEKLFF. CDR3 DNA: TGTGCCAGCAAACCCGGGACAGGGGGTGAAAAACTGTTTTTT.

This clonotype was seen a few times. The rearrangement joins TRBV7-4 to TRBJ2-3, with 9 bases matching TRBD1. The CDR3 runs 17 residues. Germline lookup yields CDR1 SGHVT and CDR2 SQSDAQ. With V trimmed by 0 bases and J by 1 base, 5 bases remained unmatched. The CDR3 DNA is TGTGCCAGCAGCTTAGCGCACCGGACAGGGGGCACAGATACGCAGTATTTT. It is translated as CASSLAHRTGGTDTQYF.

There are a few counts of this clonotype. The CDR3 bases are TGTGCCAGCAGCTTGAAAGGACAGGGGGGTTACGAGCAGTACTTC. Amino acids: CASSLKGQGGYEQYF. The chain couples TRBV5-8 to TRBJ2-7, with 10 nucleotides matching TRBD1. The CDR3 loop spans 15 amino acids. Germline assignment: CDR1 SGHTS and CDR2 YDEGEE. V dropped 1 base and J dropped 4; count of bases not matched to a gene: 5.

There are a few counts of this clonotype. The V gene is TRBV6-4, the J gene TRBJ2-2; unclear D gene. V was cut by 6 bases and J by 7 bases, with 18 bases left in between. The CDR3 has 15 residues. Germline loops: CDR1 MRHNA, CDR2 SNTAGT. CDR3 nucleotides: TGTGCCAGCAGGAAGGAGCCAGGTGGGATCGGGGAGCTGTTTTTT. Its protein product is CASRKEPGGIGELFF.

The table lists this clonotype with a few counts. The J gene is TRBJ2-7, the V gene TRBV10-3; possibly TRBD2 for D (6 bases). Trimming shortened V by 10 bases and J by 2 bases, and 15 bases separated the two germline ends. CDR3 length: 13 amino acids. Germline V CDR1 and CDR2: ENHRY, SYGVKD. The CDR3 region has the DNA TGTGCCACCACCGGGACTGAGGCCTACGAGCAGTACTTC. Its protein product is CATTGTEAYEQYF.

In its sample, this clonotype was seen a few times. J is TRBJ2-1 and V is TRBV20-1, with TRBD2 matching 11 bases. The CDR3 consists of 13 residues. V lost 7 bases, J lost 4 bases, and 3 bases stayed unmatched. CDR1 is DFQATT, CDR2 SNEGSKA, per germline (reference sequence). This CDR3 is CSVTSGSYNEQFF. For the CDR3, the DNA is TGCAGTGTAACTAGCGGGAGTTACAATGAGCAGTTCTTC.

This clonotype was detected ten times or more. The V gene is TRBV11-2, the J gene TRBJ2-3; TRBD2 might be the D (6 bases). The V and J ends lost 5 bases and 1 base respectively, with 25 bases between them. The CDR3 sequence is 19 residues long. Germline V CDR1 and CDR2: SGHAT, FQNNGV. In DNA form, the CDR3 reads TGTGCCAGCAGCCGCGGATTCCGTAGCGGTTCTGGTGGCACAGATACGCAGTATTTT. This gives the protein CASSRGFRSGSGGTDTQYF. Variable domain in full (rest from reference TRBV11-2 and TRBJ2-3): EAGVAQSPRYKIIEKRQSVAFWCNPISGHATLYWYQQILGQGPKLLIQFQNNGVVDDSQLPKDRFSAERLKGVDSTLKIQPAKLEDSAVYLCASSRGFRSGSGGTDTQYFGPGTRLTVL.